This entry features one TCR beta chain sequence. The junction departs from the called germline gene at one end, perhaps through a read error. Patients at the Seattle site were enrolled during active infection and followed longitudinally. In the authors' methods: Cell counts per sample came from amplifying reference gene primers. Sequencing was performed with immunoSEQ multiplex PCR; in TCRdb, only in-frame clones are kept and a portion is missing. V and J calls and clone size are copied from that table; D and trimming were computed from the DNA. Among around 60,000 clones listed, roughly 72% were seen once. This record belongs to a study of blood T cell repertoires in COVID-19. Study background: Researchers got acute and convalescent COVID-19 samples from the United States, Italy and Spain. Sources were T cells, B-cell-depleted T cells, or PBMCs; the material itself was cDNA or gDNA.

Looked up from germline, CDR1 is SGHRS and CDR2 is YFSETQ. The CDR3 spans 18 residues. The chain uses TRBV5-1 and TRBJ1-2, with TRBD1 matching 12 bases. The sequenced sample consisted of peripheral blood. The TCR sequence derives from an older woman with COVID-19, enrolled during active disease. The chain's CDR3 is CASSLMGPGQGANDGYTF. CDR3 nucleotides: TGCGCCAGCAGCTTAATGGGTCCGGGACAGGGGGCTAACGATGGCTACACCTTC.